Below are 13 T cell receptor beta chains sequenced from a single sample in a study of T cell repertoires in cytomegalovirus infection. Via MiXCR, TCRdb re-called the reads, giving one row per CDR3 protein. The sample has fewer than 950,000 distinct CDR3 sequences; approximately 32% are singletons. These receptors are not linked to any known antigen. Sequencing used cultured CD8+ T cells from PBMCs, obtained from culture after CMV antigen stimulation. These receptor sequences come from a human donor in good health (CMV status not recorded). Some clones in this sample may be carry-over from other donors' samples.

This clonotype was seen only a few times. This chain uses TRBV12-5 with TRBJ1-2; 7 bases line up with TRBD1. The V and J ends lost 6 bases and 6 bases, in that order; junction bases with no gene match: 19. From germline, CDR1 is LGHNT and CDR2 FRNRAP. CDR3 length: 17 amino acids. The CDR3 nucleotides are TGTGCTAGTGGGACCACCCCGGTAGGGGGCGATTTGGATGGCTACACCTTC. It codes for CASGTTPVGGDLDGYTF.

This clonotype occurred many times. The rearrangement links TRBV7-6 to TRBJ2-7; D is perhaps TRBD2 (5 bases). The germline V gene encodes CDR1 SGHVS and CDR2 FNYEAQ. The CDR3 spans 13 residues. The V end was cut by 8 bases, the J end by 4 bases, with 15 bases between. CDR3 in amino acids: CASSPGGGYEQYF. The DNA of the CDR3 is TGTGCCAGCTCCCCCGGCGGAGGATACGAGCAGTACTTC.

This clonotype was seen a handful of times. The chain carries TRBV5-6 and TRBJ1-1, with a possible D match to TRBD1 (6 bases). Trimming left V 4 bases short and J 0 bases short, with 19 bases between. CDR3 size: 17 residues. CDR1 is SGHDT and CDR2 is YYEEEE in the germline V gene. Written as DNA, the CDR3 is TGTGCCAGCAGCCTGGACAGCTCATTTTGGGTGAACACTGAAGCTTTCTTT. It translates to CASSLDSSFWVNTEAFF.

The chain combines TRBV19 with TRBJ1-2, with D possibly matching TRBD1 (6 bases). V lost 9 bases and J lost 7, with 15 bases in between. This CDR3 contains 12 residues. Germline CDR1 reads LNHDA; CDR2 reads SQIVND (reference sequence). DNA for the CDR3: TGTGCCAGCTGGACAGTAATCGGTGGCTACACCTTC. Translated, it gives CASWTVIGGYTF.

This sequence joins TRBV2 and TRBJ2-7, with 7 bases identical to TRBD1. Looked up from germline, CDR1 is SNHLY and CDR2 is FYNNEI. CDR3 length: 15 residues. After removal of 6 bases from V and 3 bases from J, the junction contained 11 bases not matched to a gene. CDR3 loop: CASRVETGKFYEQYV. The CDR3 region has the DNA TGTGCCAGCAGGGTTGAGACAGGGAAATTCTACGAGCAGTACGTC.

This clonotype was observed at least ten times. The chain is built from TRBV7-2 and TRBJ1-6; no clear D. CDR3 size: 14 residues. Per germline, CDR1 SGHTA and CDR2 FQGNSA. V was trimmed by 2 bases and J by 7 bases, leaving 9 bases between them. This CDR3 is CASSLSNVNSPLHF. The CDR3 region has the DNA TGTGCCAGCAGCTTATCAAATGTGAATTCACCCCTCCACTTT.

J is TRBJ1-2 and V is TRBV6-4, with D uncertain. The CDR3 runs to 13 residues. Per the germline V gene, CDR1 is MRHNA and CDR2 is SNTAGT. The V end lost 0 bases, the J end lost 4 bases, and 6 bases lay between the germline ends. The CDR3 loop is CASSDSPFYGYTF. Here the CDR3 DNA reads TGTGCCAGCAGTGACTCGCCTTTCTATGGCTACACCTTC.

The chain recombines TRBV9 with TRBJ2-1; possibly TRBD1 for D (6 bases). This CDR3 is built from 13 residues. Trimming took 6 bases from V and 8 from J, leaving 15 bases between them. Germline V gives CDR1 SGDLS, CDR2 YYNGEE. Written as DNA, the CDR3 is TGTGCCAGCACTCCCTTAACAGGGTATGAGCAGTTCTTC. Translating it yields CASTPLTGYEQFF.

The rearrangement links TRBV4-1 to TRBJ2-1; 15 bases align to TRBD2. The V gene end was trimmed by 6 bases and the J gene end by 9 bases; junction bases not matched to a gene: 3. The CDR3 has 14 residues. In germline, CDR1 is MGHRA, CDR2 YSYEKL. The CDR3 reads CASRWTSGGVEQFF. The CDR3 coding sequence is TGCGCCAGCAGGTGGACTAGCGGGGGGGTTGAGCAGTTCTTC.

A few counts support this clonotype. In nucleotides, the CDR3 is TGTGCCAGCAGTGACGTCGTGGGGGAGCTGTTTTTT. It encodes CASSDVVGELFF. V is TRBV2 and J is TRBJ2-2; D is undetermined. Germline V lookup: CDR1 SNHLY, CDR2 FYNNEI. V lost 3 bases and J 8 bases, leaving 7 bases between the germline ends. CDR3 size: 12 residues.

The CDR3 reads CASTTRFHEQYF. CDR3 in DNA: TGTGCCAGCACCACTAGATTCCACGAGCAGTACTTC. This sequence joins TRBV12-3 or TRBV12-4 and TRBJ2-7; tentatively, D is TRBD2 (5 bases). The CDR3 is made up of 12 amino acids. Trimming shortened V by 7 bases and J by 5 bases, and 12 bases separated the two germline ends.

This clonotype has more than one count but fewer than ten. The chain couples TRBV19 to TRBJ2-1; no firm D call. V was clipped by 4 bases and J by 8 bases, with 9 bases between them. CDR1 and CDR2 (germline): LNHDA, SQIVND (reference sequence). This CDR3 region has 12 residues. The CDR3 reads CASSTTRDEQFF. For the CDR3, the DNA is TGTGCCAGTAGTACGACACGGGATGAGCAGTTCTTC.

The chain carries TRBV9 and TRBJ2-3; D is unclear. This CDR3 has 17 residues. CDR1 is SGDLS, CDR2 YYNGEE, per germline. The V end was cut by 0 bases, the J end by 2 bases, with 16 bases between. The CDR3 loop is CASSVGSYLRITDTQYF. DNA for the CDR3: TGTGCCAGCAGCGTAGGATCATATTTAAGAATCACAGATACGCAGTATTTT. The full variable domain, in which reference TRBV9 and TRBJ2-3 provide the parts outside the CDR3, is DSGVTQTPKHLITATGQRVTLRCSPRSGDLSVYWYQQSLDQGLQFLIQYYNGEERAKGNILERFSAQQFPDLHSELNLSSLELGDSALYFCASSVGSYLRITDTQYFGPGTRLTVL.